The next 23 T cell receptor beta chains were all read from a single sample in a study of T-cell reconstitution after alpha-beta-depleted transplantation in children. Unique molecular identifiers were incorporated when the TCRbeta library was constructed. MiXCR, applied by TCRdb to the PCR reads, yields one record per CDR3 protein. This sample has roughly 200,000 distinct CDR3 sequences; roughly 8.1% occur once, and the top ten carry less than 40%. The sequencing here drew on PBMCs, mostly from graft donor cells, taken 360 days after TCRalphabeta/CD19-depleted stem cell transplant. These receptors came from a male patient between 2 and 10 years old who had a stem cell transplant for acute myeloid leukemia, so the T cells may come from the graft donor.

V is TRBV9 and J is TRBJ2-5; 8 bases are a match to TRBD2. Germline V gene data show CDR1 as SGDLS and CDR2 as YYNGEE. CDR3 size: 13 residues. Trimming removed 7 bases from V and 5 bases from J; junction bases left unmatched: 7. In nucleotides, the CDR3 is TGTGCCAGCGGACGGGAGGGCCGGGAGACCCAGTACTTC. It yields the protein CASGREGRETQYF.

This chain uses TRBV5-1 with TRBJ1-2, with D perhaps matching TRBD1 (6 bases). V was shortened by 2 bases and J by 8 bases, with 10 bases between the two germline ends. The CDR3 has 12 residues. Germline assignment: CDR1 SGHRS and CDR2 YFSETQ. This CDR3 is CASSLQGWGYTF. CDR3 DNA sequence: TGCGCCAGCAGCTTACAGGGTTGGGGCTACACCTTC.

This clonotype was counted ten times or more. The CDR3, as DNA: TGTGCCAGCAGGAGATACAATGAGCAGTTCTTC. Translated: CASRRYNEQFF. J is TRBJ2-1 and V is TRBV28, with D unclear. Germline lookup yields CDR1 MDHEN and CDR2 SYDVKM. The CDR3 consists of 11 residues. V lost 6 bases to trimming and J lost 4 bases, with 4 bases between them.

Many counts were recorded for this clonotype. CDR3 loop: CASSFSHEQFF. The CDR3 region has the DNA TGTGCCAGCAGTTTCTCGCATGAGCAGTTCTTC. The rearrangement joins TRBV12-3 or TRBV12-4 to TRBJ2-1; D unresolved. This CDR3 region has 11 residues. Trimming took 3 bases from V and 8 from J, leaving 5 bases between them.

This clonotype was recorded at least ten times. This sequence joins TRBV12-3 or TRBV12-4 and TRBJ1-1; 7 nucleotides match TRBD1. J was trimmed by 8 bases and V by 5 bases; bases with no gene match: 11. The CDR3 contains 14 residues. CDR3 in amino acids: CASSQFGQDGEAFF. The CDR3 DNA follows: TGTGCCAGCAGTCAATTCGGACAGGATGGCGAAGCTTTCTTT.

This chain links TRBV4-1 with TRBJ2-7; possibly TRBD2 for D (6 bases). There are 15 residues in the CDR3. Deletions cut 0 bases from V and 3 bases from J, with 12 bases between. Germline CDR1 is MGHRA and CDR2 is YSYEKL. The CDR3 DNA is TGCGCCAGCAGCCAAGAGTGGGTCGGGGGCTACGAGCAGTACGTC. Translated: CASSQEWVGGYEQYV.

In its sample, this clonotype was seen a few times. This chain joins TRBV12-3 or TRBV12-4 and TRBJ2-2; TRBD2 might be the D (6 bases). The CDR3 has 14 amino acids. The V end was cut by 3 bases, the J end by 4 bases, with 9 bases between. The CDR3 loop reads CASSLEGPTGELFF. CDR3 bases: TGTGCCAGCAGTTTGGAGGGTCCCACCGGGGAGCTGTTTTTT.

This clonotype was observed many times. Here the CDR3 DNA reads TGCGCCAGCAGCCTTCGACAGGAGAACACTGAAGCTTTCTTT. Encoded protein: CASSLRQENTEAFF. V and J are TRBV5-1 and TRBJ1-1; maybe TRBD1 (6 bases). The germline V and J ends were trimmed by 4 bases and 1 base, with 11 bases remaining between them. The CDR3 length is 14 residues. CDR1 and CDR2 from the germline V gene are SGHRS and YFSETQ.

V and J are TRBV12-3 or TRBV12-4 and TRBJ2-5; D is possibly TRBD1 (6 bases). Deletions cut 5 bases from V and 1 base from J, with 11 bases between. CDR3 size: 14 residues. CDR3 in DNA: TGTGCCAGCAGTCCCGGACAGTTCCAAGAGACCCAGTACTTC. Encoded protein: CASSPGQFQETQYF.

This clonotype was observed many times. The rearrangement uses TRBV6-1 and TRBJ2-3; D might be TRBD2 (6 bases). There are 16 residues in the CDR3. Trimming took 7 bases from V and 0 from J, leaving 17 bases between them. CDR1 MNHNS and CDR2 SASEGT come from the germline V gene. This CDR3 is CASTWFGGASTDTQYF. As DNA, the CDR3 is TGTGCCAGCACGTGGTTCGGGGGTGCTAGCACAGATACGCAGTATTTT.

This clonotype has at least ten counts. This chain connects TRBV9 to TRBJ2-1, with 9 bases identical to TRBD1. Germline-derived CDR1 and CDR2 are SGDLS and YYNGEE. The V segment lost 5 bases and the J segment 5 bases; nucleotides outside the gene matches: 5. This CDR3 is 14 amino acids long. CDR3 protein: CASSPGQGNNEQFF. The DNA of the CDR3 is TGTGCCAGCAGTCCGGGACAGGGCAACAATGAGCAGTTCTTC.

This clonotype has just a few counts. CDR3 protein: CASSPWANLADTQYF. The DNA for the CDR3 is TGTGCCAGCAGCCCCTGGGCTAATCTTGCAGATACGCAGTATTTT. The chain links TRBV7-9 to TRBJ2-3; no clear D gene. Deletions cut 5 bases from V and 4 bases from J, with 16 bases between. Germline V CDR1 and CDR2: SEHNR, FQNEAQ (reference sequence). The CDR3 contains 15 residues.

This clonotype has at least ten counts. V and J are TRBV12-3 or TRBV12-4 and TRBJ1-3, with TRBD1 as a possible D gene (5 bases). With 1 base removed from V and 4 bases from J, the gap between germline ends came to 8 bases. There are 14 residues in the CDR3. This CDR3 reads CASSLDPGGNTIYF. The CDR3 coding sequence is TGTGCCAGCAGTTTAGACCCAGGGGGAAACACCATATATTTT.

This clonotype was seen a handful of times. The rearrangement links TRBV25-1 to TRBJ2-1; 9 bases align to TRBD1. CDR1 is MGHDK and CDR2 is SYGVNS in the germline V gene. V trimming: 7 bases; J trimming: 2 bases; junction bases outside the gene matches: 9. The CDR3 has 16 residues. The CDR3: CASNRGPDGTYNEQFF. DNA for the CDR3: TGTGCCAGCAACAGGGGGCCCGACGGGACCTACAATGAGCAGTTCTTC.

This clonotype was seen at least ten times. The chain carries TRBV4-1 and TRBJ1-4; D remains unclear. V was clipped by 0 bases and J by 4 bases, with 9 bases between them. Germline V gene sequence: CDR1 MGHRA, CDR2 YSYEKL. The CDR3 covers 15 residues. The CDR3, as DNA: TGCGCCAGCAGCCAAGAGAGGTGGGATAATGAAAAACTGTTTTTT. Its translation: CASSQERWDNEKLFF.

This clonotype was recorded many times. The rearrangement joins TRBV24-1 to TRBJ2-1, with unresolved D. The CDR3 is 12 amino acids. CDR1 is KGHDR and CDR2 is SFDVKD in the germline V gene. The V and J ends lost 2 bases and 8 bases respectively, with 6 bases between them. CDR3 amino acids: CATSDSTDEQFF. CDR3 in DNA: TGTGCCACCAGTGATTCAACCGATGAGCAGTTCTTC.

The rearrangement links TRBV4-1 to TRBJ1-4; D gene unclear. V lost 1 base and J 5 bases, leaving 8 bases between the germline ends. Germline lookup yields CDR1 MGHRA and CDR2 YSYEKL. The CDR3 has 14 amino acids. The CDR3 region is CASSQVTENEKLFF. CDR3 coding DNA: TGCGCCAGCAGCCAAGTTACGGAGAATGAAAAACTGTTTTTT.

V is TRBV29-1 and J is TRBJ2-7, with 10 bases identical to TRBD1. V gave up 7 bases and J gave up 6 bases; unmatched junction bases: 12. The CDR3 runs 14 residues. Germline V gene sequence: CDR1 SQVTM, CDR2 ANQGSEA. The CDR3 reads CSGALVGTGVEQYF. In DNA, the CDR3 is TGCAGCGGGGCCCTCGTAGGGACAGGGGTCGAGCAGTACTTC.

This clonotype turned up a few times. The chain joins TRBV7-8 to TRBJ2-1, with 9 bases aligning to TRBD1. The CDR3 is 15 residues long. With 3 bases clipped from V and 9 bases from J, the junction kept 9 bases outside the gene matches. CDR1 and CDR2 (germline): SGHVS, FQNEAQ. The CDR3 sequence: CASSFGDRARGEQFF. In nucleotides, the CDR3 is TGTGCCAGCAGCTTCGGGGACAGGGCGCGCGGTGAGCAGTTCTTC.

A few counts support this clonotype. The chain joins TRBV18 to TRBJ1-5, with D uncertain. Trimming stripped 2 bases from V and 1 base from J, with 12 bases between. Germline CDR1 KGHSH, CDR2 LQKENI. The length of the CDR3 is 16 residues. The CDR3, as DNA: TGTGCCAGCTCACCATCGGTACGTCGGAGCAATCAGCCCCAGCATTTT. Its protein product is CASSPSVRRSNQPQHF.

Ten or more counts support this clonotype. The chain uses TRBV12-5 and TRBJ2-1; D not certain. Trimming shortened V by 2 bases and J by 9 bases, and 8 bases separated the two germline ends. The CDR3 extends over 12 amino acids. Germline CDR1 is LGHNT and CDR2 is FRNRAP. The CDR3 region is CASGLPSGEQFF. CDR3 nucleotide sequence: TGTGCTAGTGGTTTGCCCTCAGGTGAGCAGTTCTTC.

This clonotype was detected ten times or more. The chain is built from TRBV12-3 or TRBV12-4 and TRBJ2-5; 9 bases align to TRBD2. The trim removed 3 bases at V and 5 bases at J, leaving 7 bases unmatched. The CDR3 totals 15 residues. The CDR3 here is CASSFSGGGAETQYF. In DNA, the CDR3 is TGTGCCAGCAGTTTCTCGGGCGGGGGGGCTGAGACCCAGTACTTC.

This clonotype was counted only a few times. V is TRBV5-1 and J is TRBJ2-7; TRBD2 matches at 7 bases. Trimming cost V 4 bases and J 1 base; bases outside gene matches: 11. This CDR3 has 16 residues. In germline, CDR1 is SGHRS, CDR2 YFSETQ. CDR3 residues: CASSEGGRGASYEQYF. The CDR3 bases are TGCGCCAGCAGCGAGGGAGGGCGGGGCGCTTCCTACGAGCAGTACTTC.